This T cell receptor beta chain is from a study of cytomegalovirus exposure and HLA in healthy donors. V shed 6 bases and J 3 bases; nucleotides not matched to a gene: 6. Germline CDR1 reads SNHLY; CDR2 reads FYNNEI. There are 14 residues in the CDR3. The PCR was carried out with 60 Vbeta primers and 13 Jbeta primers. The assay was immunoSEQ multiplex PCR, and TCRdb's table has in-frame clones only and misses some. The repertoire holds roughly 100,000 clones, with 83% as singletons. The specimen sequenced was PBMCs. The gene calls are TRBV2 and TRBJ2-7, with 9 bases aligning to TRBD1. The sequence was collected from a man in his forties in good health and CMV-seronegative. The CDR3 region has the DNA TGTGCCAGCAGCCTTGGACAGGGGAACTACGAGCAGTACTTC. Encoded protein: CASSLGQGNYEQYF.